This record concerns one TCR beta chain sequence. Data came from immunoSEQ multiplex PCR; TCRdb stores just in-frame clones and leaves some out. The sample lists some 220,000 clones, around three quarters seen once, with 7.2% in the top ten. The CDR3 is made up of 14 amino acids. After removal of 7 bases from V and 2 bases from J, the junction contained 7 bases not matched to a gene. Germline CDR1 is SGHRS and CDR2 is YFSETQ. This record belongs to a study of blood T cell repertoires in COVID-19. The clonotype originates from an older woman with acute or convalescent COVID-19. This chain links TRBV5-1 with TRBJ1-2; 8 bases agree with TRBD1. The sample taken for sequencing was peripheral blood. The CDR3 DNA follows: TGCGCCAGCGGGCCAGGGGGCGAGAACTATGGCTACACCTTC. As protein: CASGPGGENYGYTF.